This T cell receptor beta chain comes out of a study of cytotoxic CD8 clonotypes in ibrutinib-treated CLL. Study at large: Investigators collected response samples after a median around 12 months of treatment, range 6 to 36.

Concerning this clone: What it binds is not known.

Broader study findings: Clonality rose at ibrutinib response and fell back toward baseline at progression.

Germline lookup yields CDR1 ENHRY and CDR2 SYGVKD. This CDR3 has 12 residues. Trimming left V 6 bases short and J 8 bases short, with 13 bases between. Data came from immunoSEQ multiplex PCR; TCRdb stores just in-frame clones and leaves some out. The table shows about 140,000 clones, with approximately 80% occurring only once. The sample in question was PBMCs, obtained after 36 months of ibrutinib treatment. The chain couples TRBV10-3 to TRBJ1-2; D may be TRBD1 (6 bases). The TCR comes from a human donor with chronic lymphocytic leukemia. In nucleotides, the CDR3 is TGTGCCATCAGGCCGGGGGCCCGAGGCTACACCTTC. This sequence encodes CAIRPGARGYTF.